The clone carrying this TCR beta chain was detected many times. Its specificity is not known. The data stem from a study of T cells after yellow fever vaccination. General study findings and limits: Most primary-vaccination clones recurred post-booster (just under 98% CD4, 88% CD8). The secondary T-cell response peaked on day 5, not day 15, but was weaker.

Template switching by 5'RACE produced TCR cDNA, adding a universal primer site and UMIs. TCRdb passed the 5' RACE reads through MiXCR, listing each CDR3 protein once. The sample shows 300,000 or so distinct CDR3 sequences, 4% of them seen only once. This CDR3 has 14 residues. Germline V gene sequence: CDR1 WSHSY, CDR2 SAAADI. The V end lost 6 bases, the J end lost 2 bases, and 12 bases lay between the germline ends. The material sequenced was PBMCs, taken 5 days after the yellow fever booster vaccination. The source is a man aged 18 to 35 who received the YFV17D yellow fever vaccine. The chain combines TRBV10-2 with TRBJ2-3, with D possibly TRBD1 on 5 matching bases. The CDR3 loop reads CASSRTNPTDTQYF. CDR3 in DNA: TGCGCCAGCAGCCGGACAAATCCCACAGATACGCAGTATTTT.